The TCR beta chain under discussion was sequenced for a study of cytomegalovirus exposure and HLA in healthy donors. General study findings and limits: Other equally common chains were less clonally expanded than HLA-associated TCR beta chains, a later analysis showed.

The PCR ran on 60 Vbeta and 13 Jbeta primers. The table came from immunoSEQ multiplex PCR; TCRdb's copy has only in-frame clones and leaves some out. Among about 59,000 clones, 70% to 75% were seen once, and the ten largest hold 6.8%. As concerns this clone: Its antigen is still unknown.

The V gene end was trimmed by 4 bases and the J gene end by 8 bases; junction bases not matched to a gene: 3. This CDR3 spans 14 amino acids. In germline, CDR1 is KGHSH, CDR2 LQKENI. The sample taken for sequencing was PBMCs. The chain is built from TRBV18 and TRBJ1-6, with 9 bases identical to TRBD1. The clonotype was recovered from a man under 40 in good health and CMV-seropositive. The CDR3 sequence: CASSQRTGDSPLHF. CDR3 coding DNA: TGTGCCAGCTCACAACGGACAGGGGATTCACCCCTCCACTTT.